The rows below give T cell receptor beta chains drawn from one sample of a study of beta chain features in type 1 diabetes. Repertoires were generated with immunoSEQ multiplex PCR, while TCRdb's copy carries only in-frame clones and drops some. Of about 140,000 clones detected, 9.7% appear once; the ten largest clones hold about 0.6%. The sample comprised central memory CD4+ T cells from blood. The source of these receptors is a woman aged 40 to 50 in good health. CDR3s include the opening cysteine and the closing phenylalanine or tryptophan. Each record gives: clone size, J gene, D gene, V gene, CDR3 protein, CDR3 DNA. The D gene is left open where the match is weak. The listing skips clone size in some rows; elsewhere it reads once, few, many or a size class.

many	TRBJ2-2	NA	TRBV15	CATSIPKKGKLFF	TGTGCCACCAGCATACCTAAGAAGGGGAAGCTGTTTTTT
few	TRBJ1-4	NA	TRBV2	CASRENEKLFF	TGTGCCAGCAGGGAGAATGAAAAACTGTTTTTT
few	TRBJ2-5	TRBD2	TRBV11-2	CASSPGLAGEGETQYF	TGTGCCAGCAGCCCGGGACTAGCGGGGGAGGGGGAGACCCAGTACTTC
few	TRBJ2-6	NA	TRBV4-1	CASSQEQDSGANVLTF	TGCGCCAGCAGCCAAGAACAGGACTCTGGGGCCAACGTCCTGACTTTC
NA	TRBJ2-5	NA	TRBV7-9	CASSWFGGEETQYF	TGTGCCAGCAGCTGGTTTGGAGGGGAAGAGACCCAGTACTTC
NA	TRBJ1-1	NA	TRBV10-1	CASSAPGTMNTEAFF	TGCGCCAGCAGTGCTCCCGGGACAATGAACACTGAAGCTTTCTTT
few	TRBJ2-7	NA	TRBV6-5	CASSLVRGTYEQYF	TGTGCCAGCAGTCTGGTCAGGGGAACCTACGAGCAGTACTTC
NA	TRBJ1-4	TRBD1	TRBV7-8	CASSTDRGYNEKLFF	TGTGCCAGCAGCACGGACAGGGGCTATAATGAAAAACTGTTTTTT
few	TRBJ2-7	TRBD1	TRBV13	CASSLTGQGAYREQYF	TGTGCCAGCAGCCTCACGGGACAGGGGGCGTACCGCGAGCAGTACTTC
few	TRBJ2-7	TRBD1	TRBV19	CASSGQNYEQYF	TGTGCCAGCTCGGGACAGAACTACGAGCAGTACTTC
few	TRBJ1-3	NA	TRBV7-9	CASSPRLISGNTIYF	TGTGCCAGCAGCCCAAGACTTATCTCTGGAAACACCATATATTTT
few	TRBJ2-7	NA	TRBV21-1	CASSKDWLAGYPYEQYF	TGTGCCAGCAGCAAAGATTGGCTAGCGGGGTATCCCTACGAGCAGTACTTC
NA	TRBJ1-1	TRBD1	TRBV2	CANRGGTLTEAFF	TGTGCCAACAGAGGGGGCACACTCACTGAAGCTTTCTTT
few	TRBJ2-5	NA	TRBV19	CASSIAETQYF	TGTGCCAGTAGTATAGCGGAGACCCAGTACTTC
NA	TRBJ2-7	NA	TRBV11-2	CASSLNLARYEQYF	TGTGCCAGCAGCTTGAACCTAGCGCGCTACGAGCAGTACTTC
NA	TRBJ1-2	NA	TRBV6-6	CASSYGSGGYGYTF	TGTGCCAGCAGTTACGGATCCGGGGGCTATGGCTACACCTTC
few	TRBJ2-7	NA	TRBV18	CASSPGHYEQYF	TGTGCCAGCTCACCAGGACACTACGAGCAGTACTTC
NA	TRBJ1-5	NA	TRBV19	CASSTQSNQPQHF	TGTGCCAGTAGTACCCAGAGCAATCAGCCCCAGCATTTT
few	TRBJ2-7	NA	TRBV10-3	CAISEVGRAYEQYF	TGTGCCATCAGTGAGGTTGGCAGGGCCTACGAGCAGTACTTC
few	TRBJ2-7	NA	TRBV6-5	CASRQSTKSYEQYF	TGTGCCAGCAGACAGTCGACCAAGTCCTACGAGCAGTACTTC
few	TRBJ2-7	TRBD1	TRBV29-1	CSVARQGRYEQYF	TGCAGCGTTGCACGACAGGGGCGCTACGAGCAGTACTTC
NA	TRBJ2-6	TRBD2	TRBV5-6	CASSLAASFGANVLTF	TGTGCCAGCAGCCTAGCGGCTTCATTTGGGGCCAACGTCCTGACTTTC
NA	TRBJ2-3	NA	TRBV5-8	CASSLYQGSTDTQYF	TGTGCCAGCAGCTTGTATCAGGGAAGCACAGATACGCAGTATTTT
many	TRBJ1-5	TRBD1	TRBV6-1	CASRWGRQGGQPQHF	TGTGCCAGCAGATGGGGGCGACAGGGAGGACAGCCCCAGCATTTT
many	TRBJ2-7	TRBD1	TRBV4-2	CASSRGQGGNEQYF	TGTGCCAGCAGCCGCGGACAGGGTGGCAACGAGCAGTACTTC
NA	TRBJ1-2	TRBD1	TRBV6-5	CASKLGQNYGYTF	TGTGCCAGCAAATTGGGACAGAACTATGGCTACACCTTC